This entry features one T cell receptor beta chain sequence. The antigen remains unidentified. Extracted RNA was reverse transcribed, and the resulting cDNA served as sequencing template. Measured with immunoSEQ multiplex PCR; TCRdb has only the in-frame clones, and not every one. Counted here are approximately 58,000 clones, about 40% occurring once; the ten biggest clones make up roughly 50%. Lesional scalp punch biopsies and peripheral blood came from alopecia areata patients. These data come from a study of CD8+ T cells in alopecia areata. The study, taken as a whole, reports: The study found TCR sharing across patients less clear than in mice, possibly for HLA reasons. An increase in clonality over normal scalp was evident in lesional scalp, especially alopecia totalis/universalis.

The clonotype was recovered from a human donor with alopecia areata. The specimen was NKG2D-low CD8+ T cells sorted from blood.

The CDR3 spells CASSSEVSYEQYF. In nucleotides, the CDR3 is TGTGCCAGCAGTTCAGAAGTGTCCTACGAGCAGTACTTC. The chain couples TRBV11-2 to TRBJ2-7; D unclear. Trimming stripped 6 bases from V and 1 base from J, with 10 bases between. The CDR3 loop spans 13 amino acids. Looked up from germline, CDR1 is SGHAT and CDR2 is FQNNGV.